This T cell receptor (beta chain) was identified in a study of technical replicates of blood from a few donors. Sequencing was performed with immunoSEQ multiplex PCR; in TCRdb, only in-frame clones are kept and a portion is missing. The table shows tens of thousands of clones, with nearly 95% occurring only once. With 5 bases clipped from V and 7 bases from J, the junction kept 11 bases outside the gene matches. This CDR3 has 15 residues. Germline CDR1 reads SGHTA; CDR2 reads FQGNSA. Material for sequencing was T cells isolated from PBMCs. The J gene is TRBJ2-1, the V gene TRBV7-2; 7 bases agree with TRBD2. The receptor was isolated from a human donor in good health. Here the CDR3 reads CASSPLAGVRNEQFF. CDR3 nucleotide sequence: TGTGCCAGCAGCCCCCTCGCGGGAGTAAGGAATGAGCAGTTCTTC. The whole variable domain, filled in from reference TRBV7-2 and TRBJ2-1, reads GAGVSQSPSNKVTEKGKDVELRCDPISGHTALYWYRQSLGQGLEFLIYFQGNSAPDKSGLPSDRFSAERTGGSVSTLTIQRTQQEDSAVYLCASSPLAGVRNEQFFGPGTRLTVL.